Listed below are T cell receptor beta chains from one sample, sequenced in a study of T cell responses to AZD1222 COVID-19 vaccine. Repertoires were generated with immunoSEQ multiplex PCR, while TCRdb's copy carries only in-frame clones and drops some. The table includes 90,000 to 100,000 clones, roughly 91% detected once. The source was peripheral blood, collected on day 0 of AZD1222 vaccination. All receptors derive from an adult in good health. The CDR3 runs from the conserved cysteine through the conserved F or W. Each record gives: V gene, J gene, D gene, clone size, CDR3 DNA, CDR3 protein. The D gene is left open where the match is weak. Expanded clones are given a class, and other clones once, few, many or no size at all.

V gene: TRBV28
J gene: TRBJ2-2
D gene: .
clone size: .
CDR3 DNA: TGTGCCAGCAATCACAGGAGGTGGGGGAAGGGCGGGGAGCTGTTTTTT
CDR3 protein: CASNHRRWGKGGELFF

V gene: TRBV19
J gene: TRBJ1-5
D gene: TRBD1
clone size: .
CDR3 DNA: TGTGCCAGTAGTATTACCCCAGACAGGGGGCTAGGGCAGCCCCAGCATTTT
CDR3 protein: CASSITPDRGLGQPQHF

V gene: TRBV18
J gene: TRBJ1-2
D gene: TRBD1
clone size: once
CDR3 DNA: TGTGCCAGCTCACCCGGTGCGGGACAGCGGGGACCGAACTATGGCTACACCTTC
CDR3 protein: CASSPGAGQRGPNYGYTF

V gene: TRBV6-1
J gene: TRBJ1-1
D gene: .
clone size: .
CDR3 DNA: TGTGCCAGCAGTGAAAGTTTGGATCGGCGGGCTTTCTTT
CDR3 protein: CASSESLDRRAFF

V gene: TRBV6-2/TRBV6-3
J gene: TRBJ1-5
D gene: .
clone size: .
CDR3 DNA: TGTGCCAGCAGTGGAGATAGCAATCAGCCCCAGCATTTT
CDR3 protein: CASSGDSNQPQHF

V gene: TRBV19
J gene: TRBJ2-1
D gene: .
clone size: .
CDR3 DNA: TGTGCCAGCACTCGAAGTCAAAGATCCAATGAGCAGTTCTTC
CDR3 protein: CASTRSQRSNEQFF

V gene: TRBV5-1
J gene: TRBJ2-5
D gene: .
clone size: .
CDR3 DNA: TGCGCCAGCAGCTCGGACAGCGCCGAGACCCAGTACTTC
CDR3 protein: CASSSDSAETQYF

V gene: TRBV7-9
J gene: TRBJ2-5
D gene: .
clone size: .
CDR3 DNA: TGTGCCAGCACCGTTGTCGGGGTCGAGACCCAGTACTTC
CDR3 protein: CASTVVGVETQYF

V gene: TRBV2
J gene: TRBJ1-6
D gene: .
clone size: many
CDR3 DNA: TGTGCCAGCATAGTCGCCCATAATTCACCCCTCCACTTT
CDR3 protein: CASIVAHNSPLHF

V gene: TRBV7-7
J gene: TRBJ2-5
D gene: TRBD2
clone size: .
CDR3 DNA: TGTGCTAGCAGCCCAGAGCGAGCGGGGGGTAGGGAGACCCAGTACTTC
CDR3 protein: CASSPERAGGRETQYF

V gene: TRBV7-2
J gene: TRBJ1-5
D gene: TRBD1
clone size: .
CDR3 DNA: TGTGCCAGCAGCCGGGACAGCCTGAGCCGTGAGCCCCAGCATTTT
CDR3 protein: CASSRDSLSREPQHF

V gene: TRBV15
J gene: TRBJ1-4
D gene: .
clone size: .
CDR3 DNA: TGTGCCACCAGCAGAGACCAGCCTAATGAAAAACTGTTTTTT
CDR3 protein: CATSRDQPNEKLFF

V gene: TRBV12-5
J gene: TRBJ2-5
D gene: TRBD2
clone size: .
CDR3 DNA: TGTGCTAGTGGACCTTCTAGCGGGGGCGAGACCCAGTACTTC
CDR3 protein: CASGPSSGGETQYF

V gene: TRBV23-1
J gene: TRBJ1-3
D gene: .
clone size: .
CDR3 DNA: TGCGCCAGCAGTTGGCTTCCTTTT
CDR3 protein: CASSWLPF

V gene: TRBV5-1
J gene: TRBJ2-2
D gene: .
clone size: .
CDR3 DNA: TGCGCCAGCAGCGGCGATCTAGCGAACACCGGGGAGCTGTTTTTT
CDR3 protein: CASSGDLANTGELFF

V gene: TRBV5-1
J gene: TRBJ1-5
D gene: .
clone size: .
CDR3 DNA: TGCGCCAGCAGCTCGGGACTCCACGGCGATCAGCCCCAGCATTTT
CDR3 protein: CASSSGLHGDQPQHF

V gene: TRBV20-1
J gene: TRBJ2-1
D gene: .
clone size: .
CDR3 DNA: TGCAGTGCTAGACCATACAATGAGCAGTTCTTC
CDR3 protein: CSARPYNEQFF

V gene: TRBV9
J gene: TRBJ2-7
D gene: .
clone size: .
CDR3 DNA: TGTGCCAGCAGCCCGGGCGGCTACGAGCAGTACTTC
CDR3 protein: CASSPGGYEQYF

V gene: TRBV6-1
J gene: TRBJ1-2
D gene: .
clone size: .
CDR3 DNA: TGTGCCAGCAGTGAGGGCAAAGTGTACTATGGCTACACCTTC
CDR3 protein: CASSEGKVYYGYTF

V gene: TRBV7-8
J gene: TRBJ1-2
D gene: .
clone size: .
CDR3 DNA: TGTGCCAGCAGCCTCGGGACACGAGCTAACTATGGCTACACCTTC
CDR3 protein: CASSLGTRANYGYTF

V gene: TRBV28
J gene: TRBJ2-7
D gene: TRBD2
clone size: .
CDR3 DNA: TGTGCCAGCAGTTTCCAAGGACTAGTCGAGCAGTACTTC
CDR3 protein: CASSFQGLVEQYF

V gene: TRBV10-1
J gene: TRBJ2-7
D gene: TRBD2
clone size: few
CDR3 DNA: TGCGCCAGCAGTGACCGGACTAGCGGTACCTACGAGCAGTACTTC
CDR3 protein: CASSDRTSGTYEQYF

V gene: TRBV12-3/TRBV12-4
J gene: TRBJ1-5
D gene: .
clone size: .
CDR3 DNA: TGTGCCAGCACCGCGGGGGGTCAGCCCCAGCATTTT
CDR3 protein: CASTAGGQPQHF

V gene: TRBV4-3
J gene: TRBJ2-1
D gene: TRBD2
clone size: .
CDR3 DNA: TGCGCCAGCAGCCTTACCTTTAGCGGGGGGGCAATTAATGAGCAGTTCTTC
CDR3 protein: CASSLTFSGGAINEQFF

V gene: TRBV27
J gene: TRBJ1-1
D gene: .
clone size: .
CDR3 DNA: TGTGCCAGCACACGGACCGATATGAACACTGAAGCTTTCTTT
CDR3 protein: CASTRTDMNTEAFF

V gene: TRBV6-5
J gene: TRBJ1-1
D gene: .
clone size: .
CDR3 DNA: TGTGCCAGCAGACCCGACGGAATCCATGAAGCTTTCTTT
CDR3 protein: CASRPDGIHEAFF

V gene: TRBV3-1/TRBV3-2
J gene: TRBJ1-4
D gene: .
clone size: .
CDR3 DNA: TGTGCCAGCAGCCAAGGGGGAAAACTGTTTTTT
CDR3 protein: CASSQGGKLFF

V gene: TRBV27
J gene: TRBJ2-7
D gene: .
clone size: once
CDR3 DNA: TGTGCCAGCAGTTTATCTGCAGGTCCCTACGAGCAGTACTTC
CDR3 protein: CASSLSAGPYEQYF

V gene: TRBV19
J gene: TRBJ2-7
D gene: .
clone size: .
CDR3 DNA: TGTGCCAGTAGTTTACCGGGACAAGTACTCTACGAGCAGTACTTC
CDR3 protein: CASSLPGQVLYEQYF

V gene: TRBV5-1
J gene: TRBJ1-1
D gene: .
clone size: .
CDR3 DNA: TGCGCCAGCAGCTTGGCCGCGGGGTTTGACACTGAAGCTTTCTTT
CDR3 protein: CASSLAAGFDTEAFF

V gene: TRBV4-1
J gene: TRBJ1-2
D gene: .
clone size: .
CDR3 DNA: TGCGCCAGCAGTCAAGCCCTGACAGAAAGTTCCCTTAACTATGGCTACACCTTC
CDR3 protein: CASSQALTESSLNYGYTF

V gene: TRBV9
J gene: TRBJ1-5
D gene: .
clone size: .
CDR3 DNA: TGTGCCAGCAGCGTAGGGACGGTGAATCAGCCCCAGCATTTT
CDR3 protein: CASSVGTVNQPQHF

V gene: TRBV9
J gene: TRBJ2-1
D gene: .
clone size: .
CDR3 DNA: TGTGCCAGCAGCGTAGAGGGACAACGGACTGGCGTGAATGAGCAGTTCTTC
CDR3 protein: CASSVEGQRTGVNEQFF

V gene: TRBV6-5
J gene: TRBJ2-1
D gene: .
clone size: .
CDR3 DNA: TGTGCCAGCAGACAGGACACCCTCTCCTACAATGAGCAGTTCTTC
CDR3 protein: CASRQDTLSYNEQFF